Listed below are T cell receptor beta chains from one sample, sequenced in a study of brain T cells in children with intractable seizures. The method was immunoSEQ multiplex PCR; TCRdb's version includes in-frame clones alone and lacks a portion of them. The sample comprises about 76,000 clones, 85% to 95% of which are singletons, and 1.5% to 1.7% rests with the top ten. Specimen: peripheral blood, collected at surgery. Receptors originate from a boy in the first two years of life with tuberous sclerosis and intractable seizures. Both conserved end residues are part of each CDR3. The D gene is left open where the match is weak. Clone size, where shown, is once, few, many, or a class for clones that have expanded.

abundance	v_gene	d_gene	j_gene	CDR3aa	CDR3nt
.	TRBV3-1/TRBV3-2	.	TRBJ1-2	CASSPGVGYGYTF	TGTGCCAGCAGCCCGGGAGTTGGGTATGGCTACACCTTC
.	TRBV3-1/TRBV3-2	.	TRBJ2-3	CASSKLGTQYF	TGTGCCAGCAGTAAACTGGGGACGCAGTATTTT
.	TRBV6-5	.	TRBJ2-7	CASSRWGVGIYEQYF	TGTGCCAGCAGCAGATGGGGCGTCGGTATCTACGAGCAGTACTTC
.	TRBV6-1	.	TRBJ2-7	CASSEVGRRSSYEQYF	TGTGCCAGCAGTGAAGTAGGGCGGAGAAGCTCCTACGAGCAGTACTTC
.	TRBV29-1	.	TRBJ2-7	CSVVHPGRGYEQYF	TGCAGCGTTGTTCATCCCGGCAGGGGCTACGAGCAGTACTTC
.	TRBV4-2	.	TRBJ1-2	CASSQAGTGANYGYTF	TGTGCCAGCAGCCAAGCGGGCACAGGCGCTAACTATGGCTACACCTTC
.	TRBV19	.	TRBJ2-5	CASSIGGQETQYF	TGTGCCAGTAGTATAGGCGGCCAAGAGACCCAGTACTTC
.	TRBV27	TRBD1	TRBJ2-7	CASSSLQGQAYEQYF	TGTGCCAGCAGTTCACTCCAGGGACAGGCCTACGAGCAGTACTTC
.	TRBV9	.	TRBJ2-2	CASSVEGTANTGELFF	TGTGCCAGCAGCGTTGAGGGGACGGCCAACACCGGGGAGCTGTTTTTT
.	TRBV9	TRBD2	TRBJ2-3	CASSVGSGGAGTDTQYF	TGTGCCAGCAGCGTAGGGAGCGGGGGGGCCGGCACAGATACGCAGTATTTT
.	TRBV12-3/TRBV12-4	.	TRBJ2-7	CASSRQSYEQYF	TGTGCCAGCAGCCGACAGAGCTACGAGCAGTACTTC
.	TRBV27	TRBD1	TRBJ1-5	CASSLLFGTGGQHF	TGTGCCAGCAGTTTACTTTTCGGGACAGGGGGCCAGCATTTT
.	TRBV4-2	TRBD2	TRBJ2-1	CASSQAGGAYNEQFF	TGTGCCAGCAGCCAAGCGGGGGGGGCCTACAATGAGCAGTTCTTC
.	TRBV6-5	.	TRBJ1-1	CASSYSGGEAFF	TGTGCCAGCAGTTACTCAGGAGGCGAAGCTTTCTTT
.	TRBV6-1	.	TRBJ2-7	CASSDSYIYEQYF	TGTGCCAGCAGTGACAGCTACATCTACGAGCAGTACTTC
.	TRBV5-6	.	TRBJ1-6	CASSLGGSSPLHF	TGTGCCAGCAGCTTGGGGGGTAGTTCACCCCTCCACTTT
.	TRBV7-8	.	TRBJ1-3	CASSFRQEPFSGNTIYF	TGTGCCAGCAGCTTTAGACAGGAGCCCTTCTCTGGAAACACCATATATTTT
.	TRBV20-1	TRBD2	TRBJ2-3	CSASSGREGDTQYF	TGCAGTGCTAGTAGCGGGAGGGAGGGAGATACGCAGTATTTT
.	TRBV11-2	.	TRBJ2-3	CASEGQGDTQYF	TGTGCCAGCGAGGGGCAGGGAGATACGCAGTATTTT
.	TRBV11-2	.	TRBJ2-5	CASSLELVKTQYF	TGTGCCAGCAGCTTAGAACTAGTAAAGACCCAGTACTTC
.	TRBV6-6	.	TRBJ2-2	CASSYRRGNGELFF	TGTGCCAGCAGTTATCGGAGGGGGAACGGGGAGCTGTTTTTT
.	TRBV21-1	.	TRBJ1-4	CASSKERDRGPVEKLFF	TGTGCCAGCAGCAAAGAGAGGGACAGGGGGCCGGTTGAAAAACTGTTTTTT
.	TRBV9	TRBD2	TRBJ2-1	CASSFRAGAYNEQFF	TGTGCCAGCAGCTTTCGGGCGGGAGCCTACAATGAGCAGTTCTTC
.	TRBV19	TRBD1	TRBJ2-5	CASSIRDRQETQYF	TGTGCCAGTAGTATCCGGGACAGACAAGAGACCCAGTACTTC
once	TRBV5-1	.	TRBJ1-2	CASRPGEAYYGYTF	TGCGCCAGCAGGCCGGGGGAGGCCTACTATGGCTACACCTTC
.	TRBV5-1	.	TRBJ1-1	CASSLQNTEAFF	TGCGCCAGCAGCTTACAGAACACTGAAGCTTTCTTT